A selection of T cell receptor beta chains follows, all from one sample in a study of shared clonotypes between healthy human individuals. Profiled with immunoSEQ multiplex PCR; TCRdb holds only in-frame clones, not every one. The table records some 500,000 clones, approximately 94% of them present only once. The sequenced sample consisted of naive CD4+ T cells sorted from blood. Source of these receptors: a woman aged 25 to 39 in good health. Each CDR3 is given with its conserved first and last residue. The D gene is left open where the match is weak. Clone size is given for some rows only: seen once, a few or many times, or a class if the clone is expanded.

size,D,length,V,J,DNA,CDR3
.,.,17,TRBV21-1,TRBJ2-6,TGTGCCAGCAGCAAACCTAGACAAAAATCTGGGGCCAACGTCCTGACTTTC,CASSKPRQKSGANVLTF
.,TRBD1,15,TRBV6-5,TRBJ1-4,TGTGCCAGCAGGAGGGACAGGGGGGACCTTGAAAAACTGTTTTTT,CASRRDRGDLEKLFF
.,TRBD2,15,TRBV28,TRBJ2-5,TGTGCCAGCCCCCCCCCGGGACTAGCGGCAGAGACCCAGTACTTC,CASPPPGLAAETQYF
.,.,14,TRBV28,TRBJ2-2,TGTGCCAGCAAAGCTGGACAAAACACCGGGGAGCTGTTTTTT,CASKAGQNTGELFF
.,.,14,TRBV19,TRBJ2-2,TGTGCCAGCACGGGTCAGACGAACACCGGGGAGCTGTTTTTT,CASTGQTNTGELFF
.,.,13,TRBV19,TRBJ1-2,TGTGCCAGTAGTATAGCGGACCGTCCTAGCTACACCTTC,CASSIADRPSYTF
.,.,14,TRBV5-1,TRBJ2-7,TGCGCCAGCAGCTTCCGTTCGGCTCCTTACGAGCAGTACTTC,CASSFRSAPYEQYF
.,TRBD2,17,TRBV28,TRBJ2-7,TGTGCCAGCAGTCCATCCTCGGGGCTAGCGGGCTCCTACGAGCAGTACTTC,CASSPSSGLAGSYEQYF
.,.,14,TRBV7-2,TRBJ2-7,TGTGCCAGCAGCTTTAGGACAAACCCCTACGAGCAGTACTTC,CASSFRTNPYEQYF
.,TRBD2,16,TRBV19,TRBJ2-7,TGTGCCAGTAGTATTAGGAGCGGGAGGGCTATGTTGGAGCAGTACTTC,CASSIRSGRAMLEQYF
.,TRBD2,18,TRBV27,TRBJ2-3,TGTGCCAGCAGTTTGGGCTCGACTAGCGGCAGGAGCACAGATACGCAGTATTTT,CASSLGSTSGRSTDTQYF
.,TRBD1,15,TRBV2,TRBJ2-2,TGTGCCAGCGCTAGAGGACAGGGGGGGACCGGGGAGCTGTTTTTT,CASARGQGGTGELFF
.,.,14,TRBV6-1,TRBJ1-1,TGTGCCAGCAGCCTAACAGGTTCTAACACTGAAGCTTTCTTT,CASSLTGSNTEAFF
.,.,14,TRBV7-6,TRBJ2-2,TGTGCCAGCAGCTGGGGACTGAACACCGGGGAGCTGTTTTTT,CASSWGLNTGELFF
.,.,15,TRBV30,TRBJ2-3,TGTGCCTGGAGTGTGCACCCAGCGGGTTTATATACGCAGTATTTT,CAWSVHPAGLYTQYF
.,TRBD2,16,TRBV30,TRBJ2-7,TGTGCCTGGAGTTCCTCCCCTCTAGCGGGCCCAGGGGAGCAGTACTTC,CAWSSSPLAGPGEQYF
once,TRBD2,15,TRBV28,TRBJ2-7,TGTGCCAGCAAAAGACTAGCGGGAGTAACCTACGAGCAGTACTTC,CASKRLAGVTYEQYF
.,.,14,TRBV19,TRBJ1-1,TGTGCCAGTATACCGGAAGGGACCACCACTGAAGCTTTCTTT,CASIPEGTTTEAFF
.,.,15,TRBV28,TRBJ1-1,TGTGCCAGCAGTTTGGACAGCCCGTTGAACACTGAAGCTTTCTTT,CASSLDSPLNTEAFF
.,TRBD1,13,TRBV27,TRBJ2-7,TGTGCCAGCACCTCTCAGGGGGCTGGTGAGCAGTACTTC,CASTSQGAGEQYF
.,.,14,TRBV6-4,TRBJ2-1,TGTGCCAGCAGTGACGAGCACCGAGGGGGAGGGCAGTTCTTC,CASSDEHRGGGQFF
.,.,13,TRBV18,TRBJ1-1,TGTGCCAGCTCACCGACAGGGAACACTGAAGCTTTCTTT,CASSPTGNTEAFF
.,.,11,TRBV5-1,TRBJ2-7,TGCGCCAGCAGCGAAGACACTGAGCAGTACTTC,CASSEDTEQYF
.,.,15,TRBV30,TRBJ2-7,TGTGCCTGGAGCCCCGGGGCAGCGAGCTCCTACGAGCAGTACTTC,CAWSPGAASSYEQYF